These 4 T cell receptor beta chains came from one sample sequenced in a study of T cells after somatic rescue of genetic block (dated by TCRdb to the early 2020s). Library method: the immunoSEQ multiplex PCR assay. Imported from immuneACCESS, the table was reduced by TCRdb to in-frame sequences with V and J called. These copies leave out some clones; in studies compared against another copy, an unresolved V gene accounts for under half, and the cause of the remainder is not known. The sample records under 150,000 clones, 85% to 95% of which are singletons. More than 1.4% of the sample goes to the ten largest clones. Sequenced: peripheral blood mononuclear cells (PBMCs). These receptors all come from a woman aged 18 to 35.

The chain uses TRBV7-9 and TRBJ2-7; 9 bases line up with TRBD1. The V segment lost 1 base and the J segment 2 bases; nucleotides outside the gene matches: 6. The CDR3 runs to 16 residues. The V gene's germline CDR1 is SEHNR and CDR2 FQNEAQ (reference sequence). The CDR3 DNA is TGTGCCAGCAGCTTAGTAAGTGGGACAGGGACCTACGAGCAGTACTTC. This encodes CASSLVSGTGTYEQYF.

The sample holds one count of this clone. The rearrangement uses TRBV5-5 and TRBJ1-3; D is undetermined. Germline lookup yields CDR1 SGHKS and CDR2 YYEKEE (reference sequence). This CDR3 has 13 amino acids. V lost 0 bases to trimming and J lost 2 bases, with 3 bases between them. The CDR3 loop reads CASSLEAGNTIYF. The DNA for the CDR3 is TGTGCCAGCAGCTTGGAAGCTGGAAACACCATATATTTT. Full variable domain (rest looked up from reference TRBV5-5 and TRBJ1-3): DAGVTQSPTHLIKTRGQQVTLRCSPISGHKSVSWYQQVLGQGPQFIFQYYEKEERGRGNFPDRFSARQFPNYSSELNVNALLLGDSALYLCASSLEAGNTIYFGEGSWLTVV.

V gene TRBV11-2 combines with J gene TRBJ2-1, with 13 nucleotides matching TRBD2. Germline V gene sequence: CDR1 SGHAT, CDR2 FQNNGV. J gave up 5 bases and V 5 bases, and 6 bases lay outside the gene matches. The CDR3 sequence is 16 residues long. CDR3 coding DNA: TGTGCCAGCAGCCGCACGGGACTAGCGGGGAACAATGAGCAGTTCTTC. Translating gives CASSRTGLAGNNEQFF.

V and J are TRBV5-1 and TRBJ1-2, with D maybe TRBD1 (5 bases). Germline V gene lookup returns CDR1 SGHRS and CDR2 YFSETQ. This CDR3 is 15 amino acids long. V was shortened by 4 bases and J by 6 bases, with 19 bases between the two germline ends. CDR3 sequence: CASSPYRIISDGYTF. CDR3 DNA: TGCGCCAGCAGCCCGTACAGGATTATTTCGGATGGCTACACCTTC.